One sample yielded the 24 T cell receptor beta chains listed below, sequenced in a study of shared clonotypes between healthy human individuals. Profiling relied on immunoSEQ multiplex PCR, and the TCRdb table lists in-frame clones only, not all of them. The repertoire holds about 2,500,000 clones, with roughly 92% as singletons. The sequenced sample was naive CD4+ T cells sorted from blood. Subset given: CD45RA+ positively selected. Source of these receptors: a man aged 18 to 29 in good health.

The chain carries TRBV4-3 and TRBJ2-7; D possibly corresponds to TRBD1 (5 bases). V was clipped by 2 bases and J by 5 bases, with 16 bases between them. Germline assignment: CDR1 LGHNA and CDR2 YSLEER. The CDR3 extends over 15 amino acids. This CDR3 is CASSQQANSGNEQYF. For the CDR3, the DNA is TGCGCCAGCAGCCAACAGGCTAATTCAGGGAACGAGCAGTACTTC.

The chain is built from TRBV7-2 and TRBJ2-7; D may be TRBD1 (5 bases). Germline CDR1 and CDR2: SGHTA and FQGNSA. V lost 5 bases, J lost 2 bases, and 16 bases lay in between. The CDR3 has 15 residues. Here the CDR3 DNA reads TGTGCCAGCAGCCCTCGCCGGACATTTACCTACGAGCAGTACTTC. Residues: CASSPRRTFTYEQYF.

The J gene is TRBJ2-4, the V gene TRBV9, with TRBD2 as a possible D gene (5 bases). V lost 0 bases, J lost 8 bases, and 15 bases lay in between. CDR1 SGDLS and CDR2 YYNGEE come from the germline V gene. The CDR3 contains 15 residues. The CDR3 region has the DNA TGTGCCAGCAGCGTAGCTATGGGGAGCCAGTACATTCAGTACTTC. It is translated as CASSVAMGSQYIQYF. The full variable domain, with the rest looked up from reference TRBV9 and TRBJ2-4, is DSGVTQTPKHLITATGQRVTLRCSPRSGDLSVYWYQQSLDQGLQFLIQYYNGEERAKGNILERFSAQQFPDLHSELNLSSLELGDSALYFCASSVAMGSQYIQYFGAGTRLSVL.

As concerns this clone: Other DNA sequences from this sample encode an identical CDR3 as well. The CDR3 DNA sequence: TGTGCCAGCAGCCCTTCGGGGGGAGAGACCCAGTACTTC. Translated: CASSPSGGETQYF. V gene TRBV7-3 combines with J gene TRBJ2-5; the match to TRBD2 covers 7 bases. CDR1 and CDR2 (germline): SGHTA, FQGTGA. The CDR3 covers 13 residues. The V segment lost 5 bases and the J segment 4 bases; nucleotides outside the gene matches: 4.

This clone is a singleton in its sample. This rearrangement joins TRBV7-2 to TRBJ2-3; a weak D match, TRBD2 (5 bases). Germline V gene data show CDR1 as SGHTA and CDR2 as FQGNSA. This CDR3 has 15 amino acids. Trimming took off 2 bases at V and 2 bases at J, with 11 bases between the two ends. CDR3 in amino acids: CASSLTGKFTDTQYF. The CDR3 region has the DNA TGTGCCAGCAGCTTAACGGGAAAATTCACAGATACGCAGTATTTT. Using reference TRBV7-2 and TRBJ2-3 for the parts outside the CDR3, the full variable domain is GAGVSQSPSNKVTEKGKDVELRCDPISGHTALYWYRQSLGQGLEFLIYFQGNSAPDKSGLPSDRFSAERTGGSVSTLTIQRTQQEDSAVYLCASSLTGKFTDTQYFGPGTRLTVL.

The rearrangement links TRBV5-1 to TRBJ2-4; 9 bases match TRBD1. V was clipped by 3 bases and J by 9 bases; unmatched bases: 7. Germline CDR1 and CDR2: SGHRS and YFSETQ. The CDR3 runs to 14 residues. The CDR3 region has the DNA TGCGCCAGCAGCTGGGACAGGGTCGAGGGCATTCAGTACTTC. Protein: CASSWDRVEGIQYF.

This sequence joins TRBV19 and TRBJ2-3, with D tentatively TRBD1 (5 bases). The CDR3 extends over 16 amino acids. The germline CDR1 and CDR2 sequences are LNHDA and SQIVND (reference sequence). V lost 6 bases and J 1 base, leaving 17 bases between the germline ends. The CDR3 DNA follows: TGTGCCAGTAGCCAAAATTGGCAGGGCCGCACAGATACGCAGTATTTT. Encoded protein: CASSQNWQGRTDTQYF.

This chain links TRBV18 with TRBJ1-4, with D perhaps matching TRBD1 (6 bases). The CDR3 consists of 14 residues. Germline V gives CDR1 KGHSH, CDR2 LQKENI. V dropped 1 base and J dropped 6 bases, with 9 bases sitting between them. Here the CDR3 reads CASSPQGVYEKLFF. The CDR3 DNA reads TGTGCCAGCTCACCACAGGGGGTATATGAAAAACTGTTTTTT.

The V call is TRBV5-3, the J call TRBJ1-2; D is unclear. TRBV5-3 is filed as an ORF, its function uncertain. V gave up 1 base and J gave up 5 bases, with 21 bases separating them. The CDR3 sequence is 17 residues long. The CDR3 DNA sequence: TGTGCCAGAAGCTTGATCCGGATCCCCTCGAGGGAATATGGCTACACCTTC. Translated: CARSLIRIPSREYGYTF.

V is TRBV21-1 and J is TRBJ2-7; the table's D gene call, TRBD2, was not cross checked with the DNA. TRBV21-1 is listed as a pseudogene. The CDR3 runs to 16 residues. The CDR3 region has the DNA TGTGCCAGCAGCAAAGCACTAGCGGGAGGGCCCTACGAGCAGTACTTC. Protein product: CASSKALAGGPYEQYF.

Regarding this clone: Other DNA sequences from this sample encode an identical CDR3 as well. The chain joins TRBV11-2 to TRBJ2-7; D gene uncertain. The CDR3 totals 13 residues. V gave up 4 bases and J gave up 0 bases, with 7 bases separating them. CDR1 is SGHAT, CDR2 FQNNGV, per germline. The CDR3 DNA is TGTGCCAGCAGCTCGCGAGGCTCCTACGAGCAGTACTTC. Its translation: CASSSRGSYEQYF.

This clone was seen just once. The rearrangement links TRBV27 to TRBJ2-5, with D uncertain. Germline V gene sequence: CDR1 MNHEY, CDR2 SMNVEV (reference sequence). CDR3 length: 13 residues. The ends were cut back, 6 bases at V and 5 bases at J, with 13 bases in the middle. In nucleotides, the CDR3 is TGTGCCAGCAGAGAAATGGTGGGGGAGACCCAGTACTTC. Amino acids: CASREMVGETQYF.

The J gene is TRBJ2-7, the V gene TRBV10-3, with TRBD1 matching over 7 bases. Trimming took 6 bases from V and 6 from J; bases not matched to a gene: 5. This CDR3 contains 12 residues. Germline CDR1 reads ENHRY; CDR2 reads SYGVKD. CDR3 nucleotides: TGTGCCATCAGAGAACAGGGGACCGAGCAGTACTTC. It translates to CAIREQGTEQYF.

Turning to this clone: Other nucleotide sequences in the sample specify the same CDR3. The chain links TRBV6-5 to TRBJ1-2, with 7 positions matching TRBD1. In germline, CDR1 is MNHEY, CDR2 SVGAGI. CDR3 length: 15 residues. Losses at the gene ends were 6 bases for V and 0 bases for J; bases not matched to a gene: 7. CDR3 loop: CASRYRDRPNYGYTF. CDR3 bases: TGTGCCAGCAGATACCGGGACAGACCTAACTATGGCTACACCTTC.

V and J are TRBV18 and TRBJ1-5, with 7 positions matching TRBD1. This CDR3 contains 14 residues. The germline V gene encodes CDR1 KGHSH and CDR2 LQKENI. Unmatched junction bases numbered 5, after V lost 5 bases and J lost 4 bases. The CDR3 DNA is TGTGCCAGCTCATTAGGACAGGAGAATCAGCCCCAGCATTTT. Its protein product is CASSLGQENQPQHF.

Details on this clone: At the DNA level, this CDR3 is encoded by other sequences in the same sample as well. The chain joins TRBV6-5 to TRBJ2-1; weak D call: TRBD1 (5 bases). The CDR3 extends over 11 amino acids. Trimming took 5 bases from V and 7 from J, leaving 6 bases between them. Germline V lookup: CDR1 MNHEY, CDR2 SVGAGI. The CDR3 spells CASSNRNEQFF. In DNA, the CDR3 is TGTGCCAGCAGTAACAGGAATGAGCAGTTCTTC.

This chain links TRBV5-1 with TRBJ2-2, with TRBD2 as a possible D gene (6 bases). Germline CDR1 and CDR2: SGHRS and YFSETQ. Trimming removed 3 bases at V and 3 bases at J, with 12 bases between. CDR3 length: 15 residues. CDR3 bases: TGCGCCAGCAGCTCGGGGGTAGGGGACACCGGGGAGCTGTTTTTT. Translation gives CASSSGVGDTGELFF. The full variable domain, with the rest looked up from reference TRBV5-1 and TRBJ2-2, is KAGVTQTPRYLIKTRGQQVTLSCSPISGHRSVSWYQQTPGQGLQFLFEYFSETQRNKGNFPGRFSGRQFSNSRSEMNVSTLELGDSALYLCASSSGVGDTGELFFGEGSRLTVL.

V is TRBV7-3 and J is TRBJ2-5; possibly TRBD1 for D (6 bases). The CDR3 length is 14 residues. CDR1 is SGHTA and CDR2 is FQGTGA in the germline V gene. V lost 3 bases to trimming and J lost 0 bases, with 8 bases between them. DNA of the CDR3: TGTGCCAGCAGCTTGGGGGCGAACCAAGAGACCCAGTACTTC. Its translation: CASSLGANQETQYF.

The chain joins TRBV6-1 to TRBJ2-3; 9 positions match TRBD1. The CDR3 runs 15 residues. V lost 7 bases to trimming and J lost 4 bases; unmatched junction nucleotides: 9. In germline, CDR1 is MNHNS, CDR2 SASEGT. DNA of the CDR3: TGTGCCAGCACCCTCCGGACAGGGGCCGCAGATACGCAGTATTTT. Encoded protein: CASTLRTGAADTQYF.

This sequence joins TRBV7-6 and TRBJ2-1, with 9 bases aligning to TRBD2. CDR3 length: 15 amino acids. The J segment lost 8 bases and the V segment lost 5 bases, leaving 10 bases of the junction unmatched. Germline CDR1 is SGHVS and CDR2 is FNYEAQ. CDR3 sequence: CASSRTGTSSDEQFF. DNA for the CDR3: TGTGCCAGCAGCCGGACCGGGACTAGCAGCGATGAGCAGTTCTTC. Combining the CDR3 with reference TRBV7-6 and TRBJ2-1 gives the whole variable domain GAGVSQSPRYKVTKRGQDVALRCDPISGHVSLYWYRQALGQGPEFLTYFNYEAQQDKSGLPNDRFSAERPEGSISTLTIQRTEQRDSAMYRCASSRTGTSSDEQFFGPGTRLTVL.

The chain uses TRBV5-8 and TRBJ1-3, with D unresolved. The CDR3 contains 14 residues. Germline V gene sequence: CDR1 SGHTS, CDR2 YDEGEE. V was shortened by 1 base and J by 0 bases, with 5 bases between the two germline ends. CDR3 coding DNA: TGTGCCAGCAGCTTGCTGCTCTCTGGAAACACCATATATTTT. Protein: CASSLLLSGNTIYF.

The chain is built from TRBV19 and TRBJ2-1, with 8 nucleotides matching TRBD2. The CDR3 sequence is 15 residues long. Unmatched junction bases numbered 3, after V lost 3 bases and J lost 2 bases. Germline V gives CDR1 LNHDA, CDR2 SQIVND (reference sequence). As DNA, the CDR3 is TGTGCCAGTAGTATTTGGACTAGCACCTACAATGAGCAGTTCTTC. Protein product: CASSIWTSTYNEQFF.

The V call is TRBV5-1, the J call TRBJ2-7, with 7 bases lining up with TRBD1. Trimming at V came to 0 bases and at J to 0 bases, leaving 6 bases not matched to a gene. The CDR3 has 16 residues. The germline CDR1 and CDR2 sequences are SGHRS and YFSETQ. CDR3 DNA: TGCGCCAGCAGCTTGGGTGCCGGGACAGACTCCTACGAGCAGTACTTC. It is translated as CASSLGAGTDSYEQYF.

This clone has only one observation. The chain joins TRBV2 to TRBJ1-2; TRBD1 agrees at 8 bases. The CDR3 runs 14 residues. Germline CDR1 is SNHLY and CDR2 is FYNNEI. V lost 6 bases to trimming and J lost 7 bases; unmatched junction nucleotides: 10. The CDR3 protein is CASSTQGAGSGYTF. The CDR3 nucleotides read TGTGCCAGCAGCACGCAGGGGGCTGGTAGTGGCTACACCTTC.